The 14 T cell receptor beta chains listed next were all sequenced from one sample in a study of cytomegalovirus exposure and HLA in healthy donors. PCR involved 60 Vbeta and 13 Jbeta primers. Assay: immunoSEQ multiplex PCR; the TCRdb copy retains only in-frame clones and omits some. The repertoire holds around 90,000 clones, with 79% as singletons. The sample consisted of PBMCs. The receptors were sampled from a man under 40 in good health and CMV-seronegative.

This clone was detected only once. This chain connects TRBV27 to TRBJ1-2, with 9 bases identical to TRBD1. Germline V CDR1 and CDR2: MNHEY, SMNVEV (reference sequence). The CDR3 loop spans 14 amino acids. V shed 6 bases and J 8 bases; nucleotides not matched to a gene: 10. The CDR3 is CASSPGTGRLGYTF. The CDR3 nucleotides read TGTGCCAGCAGCCCCGGGACAGGGAGGCTCGGCTACACCTTC.

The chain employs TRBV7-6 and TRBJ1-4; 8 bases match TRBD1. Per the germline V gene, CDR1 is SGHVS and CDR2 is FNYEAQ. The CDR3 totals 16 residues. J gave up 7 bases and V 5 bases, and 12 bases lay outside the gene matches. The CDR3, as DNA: TGTGCCAGCAGCCAGGGGGCAGGGGCCGTGGGTGAAAAACTGTTTTTT. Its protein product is CASSQGAGAVGEKLFF.

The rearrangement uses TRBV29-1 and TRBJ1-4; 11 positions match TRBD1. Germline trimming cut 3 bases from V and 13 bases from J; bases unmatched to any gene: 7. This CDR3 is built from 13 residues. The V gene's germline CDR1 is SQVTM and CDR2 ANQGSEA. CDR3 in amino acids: CSVERDRGRALFF. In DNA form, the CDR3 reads TGCAGCGTTGAGAGGGACAGGGGGAGGGCACTGTTTTTT.

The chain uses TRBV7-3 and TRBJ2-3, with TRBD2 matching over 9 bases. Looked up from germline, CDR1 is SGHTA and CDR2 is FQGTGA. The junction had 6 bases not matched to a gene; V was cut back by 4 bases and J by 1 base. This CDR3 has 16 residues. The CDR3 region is CASSSSSGARTDTQYF. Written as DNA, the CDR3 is TGTGCCAGCAGCTCCTCTAGCGGGGCCCGCACAGATACGCAGTATTTT.

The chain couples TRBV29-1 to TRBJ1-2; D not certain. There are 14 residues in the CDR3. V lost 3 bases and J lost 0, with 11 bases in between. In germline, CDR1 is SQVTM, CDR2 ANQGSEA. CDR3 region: CSVDNPQTNYGYTF. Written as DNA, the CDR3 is TGCAGCGTTGACAATCCCCAGACTAACTATGGCTACACCTTC.

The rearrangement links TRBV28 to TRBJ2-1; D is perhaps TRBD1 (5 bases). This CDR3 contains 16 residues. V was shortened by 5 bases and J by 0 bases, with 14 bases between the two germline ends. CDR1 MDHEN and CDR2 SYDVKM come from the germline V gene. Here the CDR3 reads CASSTDRPSSYNEQFF. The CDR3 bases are TGTGCCAGCAGTACAGACAGACCGAGCTCCTACAATGAGCAGTTCTTC.

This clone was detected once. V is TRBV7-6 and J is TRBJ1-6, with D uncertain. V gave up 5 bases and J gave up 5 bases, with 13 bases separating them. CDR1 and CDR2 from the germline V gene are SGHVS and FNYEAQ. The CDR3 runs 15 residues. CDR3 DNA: TGTGCCAGCAGCCCCGCTCCGGGAGATAATTCACCCCTCCACTTT. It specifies CASSPAPGDNSPLHF.

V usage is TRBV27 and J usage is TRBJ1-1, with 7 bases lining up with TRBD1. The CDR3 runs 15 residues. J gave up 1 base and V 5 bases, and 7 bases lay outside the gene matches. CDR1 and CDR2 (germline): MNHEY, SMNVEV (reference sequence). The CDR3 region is CASSPADRRNTEAFF. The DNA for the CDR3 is TGTGCCAGCAGTCCCGCGGACAGGAGGAACACTGAAGCTTTCTTT.

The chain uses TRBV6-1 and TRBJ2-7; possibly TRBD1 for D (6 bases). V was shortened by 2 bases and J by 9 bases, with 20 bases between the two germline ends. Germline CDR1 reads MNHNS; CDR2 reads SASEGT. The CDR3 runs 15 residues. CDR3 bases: TGTGCCAGCAGTGAATTTAGGGACACTCCTGGGCGGCAGTACTTC. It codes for CASSEFRDTPGRQYF.

The CDR3 coding sequence is TGTGCCAGCAGCAACGACAGGAGCTCCTCTGGAAACACCATATATTTT. Residues: CASSNDRSSSGNTIYF. V gene TRBV9 combines with J gene TRBJ1-3; tentatively, D is TRBD1 (6 bases). The CDR3 spans 16 residues. Trimming removed 4 bases from V and 0 bases from J, with 14 bases in between. Looked up from germline, CDR1 is SGDLS and CDR2 is YYNGEE.

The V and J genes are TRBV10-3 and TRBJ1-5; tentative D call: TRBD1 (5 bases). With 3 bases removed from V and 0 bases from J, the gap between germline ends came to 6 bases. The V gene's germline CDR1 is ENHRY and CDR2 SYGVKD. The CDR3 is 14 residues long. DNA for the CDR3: TGTGCCATCAGTGAAGGGGTTAGCAATCAGCCCCAGCATTTT. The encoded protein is CAISEGVSNQPQHF.

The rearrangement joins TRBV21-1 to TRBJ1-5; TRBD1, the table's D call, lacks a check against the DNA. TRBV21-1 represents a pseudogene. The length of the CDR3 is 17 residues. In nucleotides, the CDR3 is TGTGCCAGCAGCAAAGGGACACAGGCTTATAGCAATCAGCCCCAGCATTTT. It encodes CASSKGTQAYSNQPQHF.

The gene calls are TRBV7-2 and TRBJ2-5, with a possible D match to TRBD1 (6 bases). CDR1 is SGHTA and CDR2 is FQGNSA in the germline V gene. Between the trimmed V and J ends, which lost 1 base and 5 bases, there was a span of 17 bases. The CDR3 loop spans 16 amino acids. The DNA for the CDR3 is TGTGCCAGCAGCTTAGGGCGCAGGGGACAAGGGGAGACCCAGTACTTC. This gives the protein CASSLGRRGQGETQYF.

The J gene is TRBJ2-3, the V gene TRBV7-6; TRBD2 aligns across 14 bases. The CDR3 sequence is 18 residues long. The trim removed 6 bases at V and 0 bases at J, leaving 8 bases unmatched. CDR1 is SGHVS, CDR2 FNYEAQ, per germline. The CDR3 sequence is CASSSTGTSGGSTDTQYF. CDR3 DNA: TGTGCCAGCAGTTCGACCGGGACTAGCGGGGGTAGCACAGATACGCAGTATTTT.